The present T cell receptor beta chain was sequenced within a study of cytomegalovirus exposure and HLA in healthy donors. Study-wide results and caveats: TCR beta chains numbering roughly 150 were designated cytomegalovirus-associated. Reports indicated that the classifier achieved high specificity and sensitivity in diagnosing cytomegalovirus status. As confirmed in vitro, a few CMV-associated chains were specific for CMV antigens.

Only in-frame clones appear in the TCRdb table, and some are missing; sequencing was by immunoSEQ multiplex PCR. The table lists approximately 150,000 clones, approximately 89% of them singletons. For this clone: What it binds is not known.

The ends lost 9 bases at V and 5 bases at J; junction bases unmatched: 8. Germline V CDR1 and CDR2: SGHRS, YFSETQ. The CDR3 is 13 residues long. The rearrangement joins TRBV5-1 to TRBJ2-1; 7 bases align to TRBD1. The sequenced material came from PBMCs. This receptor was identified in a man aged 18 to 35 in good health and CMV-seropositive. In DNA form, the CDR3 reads TGCGCCACCTGGTCCGGACAGGACAATGAGCAGTTCTTC. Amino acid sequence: CATWSGQDNEQFF.